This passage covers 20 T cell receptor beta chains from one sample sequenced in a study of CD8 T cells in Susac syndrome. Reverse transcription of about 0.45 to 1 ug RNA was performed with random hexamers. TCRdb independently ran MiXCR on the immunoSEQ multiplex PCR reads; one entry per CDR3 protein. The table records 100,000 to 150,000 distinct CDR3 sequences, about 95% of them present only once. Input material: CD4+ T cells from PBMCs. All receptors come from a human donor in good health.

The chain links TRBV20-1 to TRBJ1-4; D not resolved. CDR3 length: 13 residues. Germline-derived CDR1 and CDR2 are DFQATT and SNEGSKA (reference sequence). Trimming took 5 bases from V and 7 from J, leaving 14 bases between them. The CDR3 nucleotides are TGCAGTGCTCATCGACCGGAGGGTGAAAAACTGTTTTTT. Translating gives CSAHRPEGEKLFF.

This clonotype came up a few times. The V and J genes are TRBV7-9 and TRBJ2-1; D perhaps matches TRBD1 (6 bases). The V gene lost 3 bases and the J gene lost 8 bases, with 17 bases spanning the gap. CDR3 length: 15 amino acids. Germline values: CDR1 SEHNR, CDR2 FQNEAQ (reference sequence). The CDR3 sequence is CASSFYRTGLYEQFF. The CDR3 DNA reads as TGTGCCAGCAGCTTTTACCGTACAGGGTTGTATGAGCAGTTCTTC. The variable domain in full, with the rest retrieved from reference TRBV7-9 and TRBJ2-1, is DTGVSQNPRHKITKRGQNVTFRCDPISEHNRLYWYRQTLGQGPEFLTYFQNEAQLEKSRLLSDRFSAERPKGSFSTLEIQRTEQGDSAMYLCASSFYRTGLYEQFFGPGTRLTVL.

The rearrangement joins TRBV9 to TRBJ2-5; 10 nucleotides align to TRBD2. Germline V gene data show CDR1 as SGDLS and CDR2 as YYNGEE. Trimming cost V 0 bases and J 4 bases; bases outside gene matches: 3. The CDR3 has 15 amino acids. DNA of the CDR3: TGTGCCAGCAGCGTAGGAACTAGCGGGACAGAGACCCAGTACTTC. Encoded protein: CASSVGTSGTETQYF.

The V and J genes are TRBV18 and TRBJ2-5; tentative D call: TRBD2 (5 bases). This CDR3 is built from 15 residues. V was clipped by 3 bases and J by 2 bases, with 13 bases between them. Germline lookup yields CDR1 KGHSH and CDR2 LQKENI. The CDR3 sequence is CASSPFGRGQETQYF. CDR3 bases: TGTGCCAGCTCACCGTTCGGACGGGGACAAGAGACCCAGTACTTC.

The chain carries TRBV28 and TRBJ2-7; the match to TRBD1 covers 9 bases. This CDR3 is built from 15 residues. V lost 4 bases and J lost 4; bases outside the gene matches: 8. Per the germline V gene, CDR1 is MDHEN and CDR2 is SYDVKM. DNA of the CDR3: TGTGCCAGCAGTTCTCCGGGACAGGGCCATTACGAGCAGTACTTC. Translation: CASSSPGQGHYEQYF.

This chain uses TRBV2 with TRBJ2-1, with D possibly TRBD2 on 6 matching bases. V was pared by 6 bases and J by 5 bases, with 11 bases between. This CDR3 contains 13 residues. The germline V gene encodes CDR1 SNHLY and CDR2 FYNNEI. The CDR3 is CASRGWGDNEQFF. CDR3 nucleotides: TGTGCCAGCAGGGGGTGGGGGGACAATGAGCAGTTCTTC.

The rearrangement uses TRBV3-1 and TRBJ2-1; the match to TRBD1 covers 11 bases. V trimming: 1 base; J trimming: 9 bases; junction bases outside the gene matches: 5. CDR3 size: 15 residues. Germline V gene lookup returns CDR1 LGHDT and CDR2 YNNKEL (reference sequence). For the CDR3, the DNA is TGTGCCAGCAGCCAAGTCTGGACAGGGGGCTTTGAGCAGTTCTTC. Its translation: CASSQVWTGGFEQFF.

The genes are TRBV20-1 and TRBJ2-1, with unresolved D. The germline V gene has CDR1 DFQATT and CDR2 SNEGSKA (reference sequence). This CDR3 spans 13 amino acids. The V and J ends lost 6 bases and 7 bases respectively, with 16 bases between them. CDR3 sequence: CSAVAHIGNEQFF. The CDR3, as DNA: TGCAGTGCCGTAGCCCACATAGGGAATGAGCAGTTCTTC.

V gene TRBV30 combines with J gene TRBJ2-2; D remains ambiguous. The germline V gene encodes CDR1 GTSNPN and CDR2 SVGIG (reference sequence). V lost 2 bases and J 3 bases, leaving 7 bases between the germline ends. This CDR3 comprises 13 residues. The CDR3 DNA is TGTGCCTGGAGTAAAGCGTACACCGGGGAGCTGTTTTTT. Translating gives CAWSKAYTGELFF. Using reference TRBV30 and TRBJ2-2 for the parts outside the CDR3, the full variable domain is SQTIHQWPATLVQPVGSPLSLECTVEGTSNPNLYWYRQAAGRGLQLLFYSVGIGQISSEVPQNLSASRPQDRQFILSSKKLLLSDSGFYLCAWSKAYTGELFFGEGSRLTVL.

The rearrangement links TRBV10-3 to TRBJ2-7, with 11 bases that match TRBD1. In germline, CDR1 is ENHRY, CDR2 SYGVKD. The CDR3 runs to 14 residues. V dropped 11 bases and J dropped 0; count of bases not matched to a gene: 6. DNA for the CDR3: TGTGCCGCCGGACAGGGGGCTAGCTCCTACGAGCAGTACTTC. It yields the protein CAAGQGASSYEQYF.

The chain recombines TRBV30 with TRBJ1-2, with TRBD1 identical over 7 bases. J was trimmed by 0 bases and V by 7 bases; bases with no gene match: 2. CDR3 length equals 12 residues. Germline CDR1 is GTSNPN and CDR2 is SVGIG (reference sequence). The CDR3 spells CAFGQANYGYTF. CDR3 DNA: TGTGCCTTTGGACAGGCTAACTATGGCTACACCTTC.

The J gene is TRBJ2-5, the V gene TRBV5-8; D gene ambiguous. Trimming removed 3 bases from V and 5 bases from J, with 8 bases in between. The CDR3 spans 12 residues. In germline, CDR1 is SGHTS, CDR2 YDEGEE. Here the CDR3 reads CASSSEWETQYF. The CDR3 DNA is TGTGCCAGCAGCTCCGAGTGGGAGACCCAGTACTTC. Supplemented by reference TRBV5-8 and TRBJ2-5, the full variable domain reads EAGVTQSPTHLIKTRGQQATLRCSPISGHTSVYWYQQALGLGLQFLLWYDEGEERNRGNFPPRFSGRQFPNYSSELNVNALELEDSALYLCASSSEWETQYFGPGTRLLVL.

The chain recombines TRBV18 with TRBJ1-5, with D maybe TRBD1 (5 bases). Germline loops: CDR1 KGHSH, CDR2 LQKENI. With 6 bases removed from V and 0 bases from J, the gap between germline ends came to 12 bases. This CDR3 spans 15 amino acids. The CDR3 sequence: CASSREGSSNQPQHF. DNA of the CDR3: TGTGCCAGCTCCCGGGAGGGGTCTAGCAATCAGCCCCAGCATTTT.

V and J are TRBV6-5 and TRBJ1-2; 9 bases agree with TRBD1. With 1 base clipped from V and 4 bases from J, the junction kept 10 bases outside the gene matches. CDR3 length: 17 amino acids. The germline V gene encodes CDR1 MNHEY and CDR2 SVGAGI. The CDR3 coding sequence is TGTGCCAGCAGTTACTTCAGACAGGGGGAGGAAATCTATGGCTACACCTTC. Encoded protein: CASSYFRQGEEIYGYTF.

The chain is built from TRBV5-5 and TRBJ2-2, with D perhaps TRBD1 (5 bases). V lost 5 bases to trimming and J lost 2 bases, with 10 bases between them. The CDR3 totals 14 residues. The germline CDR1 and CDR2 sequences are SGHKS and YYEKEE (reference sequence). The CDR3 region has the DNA TGTGCCAGCAGAGGACAACCAAACACCGGGGAGCTGTTTTTT. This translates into CASRGQPNTGELFF.

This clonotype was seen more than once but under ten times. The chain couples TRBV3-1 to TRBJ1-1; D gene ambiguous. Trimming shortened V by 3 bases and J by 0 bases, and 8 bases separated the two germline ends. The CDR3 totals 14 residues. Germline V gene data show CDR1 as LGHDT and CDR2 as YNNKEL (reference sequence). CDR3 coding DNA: TGTGCCAGCAGCCAGCTTCTTATGAACACTGAAGCTTTCTTT. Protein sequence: CASSQLLMNTEAFF.

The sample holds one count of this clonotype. The DNA of the CDR3 is TGTGCGGCGGGACTAGCGGGAGTAAACACCGGGGAGCTGTTTTTT. It yields the protein CAAGLAGVNTGELFF. V is TRBV28 and J is TRBJ2-2, with 14 bases aligning to TRBD2. The CDR3 loop spans 15 amino acids. CDR1 and CDR2 from the germline V gene are MDHEN and SYDVKM.

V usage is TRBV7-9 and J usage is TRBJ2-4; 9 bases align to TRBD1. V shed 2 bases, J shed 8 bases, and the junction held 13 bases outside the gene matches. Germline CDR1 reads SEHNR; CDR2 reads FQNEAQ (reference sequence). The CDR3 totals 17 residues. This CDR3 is CASSLSIRGQGGHIQYF. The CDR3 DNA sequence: TGTGCCAGCAGCTTAAGCATCCGGGGACAGGGAGGGCACATTCAGTACTTC.

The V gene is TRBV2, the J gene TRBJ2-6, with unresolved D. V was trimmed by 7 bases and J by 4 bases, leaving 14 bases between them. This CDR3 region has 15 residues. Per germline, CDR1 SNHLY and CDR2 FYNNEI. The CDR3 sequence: CASTQVLWGANVLTF. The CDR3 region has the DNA TGTGCCAGCACCCAGGTCCTTTGGGGGGCCAACGTCCTGACTTTC.

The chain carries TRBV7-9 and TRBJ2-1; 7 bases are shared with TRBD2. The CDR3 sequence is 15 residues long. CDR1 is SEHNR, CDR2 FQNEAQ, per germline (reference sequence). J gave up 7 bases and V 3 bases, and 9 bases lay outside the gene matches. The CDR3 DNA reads TGTGCCAGCAGCTTTGCGGGAGTACTGGGTAATGAGCAGTTCTTC. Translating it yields CASSFAGVLGNEQFF.